Below, 2 T cell receptor beta chains from the same sample are listed, as sequenced in a study of T cells in Graves' hyperthyroidism and ophthalmopathy. The investigators amplified TCR beta CDR3 regions from RNA transcripts. First-round RT-PCR of the TCR CDR3 relied on the HTBI primer set. One entry per CDR3 protein results from TCRdb running MiXCR on the multiplex PCR reads. The profile shows a few hundred thousand distinct CDR3 sequences, around 15% of them singletons. Sequencing used blood. The receptors were sampled from a woman aged 25 to 39 with Graves' ophthalmopathy.

This clonotype was counted ten times or more. V and J are TRBV3-1 and TRBJ2-1; 8 bases match TRBD2. Trimming took 4 bases from V and 6 from J; bases not matched to a gene: 8. CDR1 and CDR2 from the germline V gene are LGHDT and YNNKEL (reference sequence). The CDR3 has 15 amino acids. The CDR3 bases are TGTGCCAGCAGCCTAACGGGGGGGTCGGCCAATGAGCAGTTCTTC. Translation gives CASSLTGGSANEQFF.

The table lists this clonotype with many counts. J is TRBJ1-6 and V is TRBV30; D is undetermined. There are 11 residues in the CDR3. The germline CDR1 and CDR2 sequences are GTSNPN and SVGIG (reference sequence). V lost 2 bases and J lost 9, with 5 bases in between. The CDR3 region is CAWSLGSPLHF. The CDR3 coding sequence is TGTGCCTGGAGTCTGGGTTCACCCCTCCACTTT.